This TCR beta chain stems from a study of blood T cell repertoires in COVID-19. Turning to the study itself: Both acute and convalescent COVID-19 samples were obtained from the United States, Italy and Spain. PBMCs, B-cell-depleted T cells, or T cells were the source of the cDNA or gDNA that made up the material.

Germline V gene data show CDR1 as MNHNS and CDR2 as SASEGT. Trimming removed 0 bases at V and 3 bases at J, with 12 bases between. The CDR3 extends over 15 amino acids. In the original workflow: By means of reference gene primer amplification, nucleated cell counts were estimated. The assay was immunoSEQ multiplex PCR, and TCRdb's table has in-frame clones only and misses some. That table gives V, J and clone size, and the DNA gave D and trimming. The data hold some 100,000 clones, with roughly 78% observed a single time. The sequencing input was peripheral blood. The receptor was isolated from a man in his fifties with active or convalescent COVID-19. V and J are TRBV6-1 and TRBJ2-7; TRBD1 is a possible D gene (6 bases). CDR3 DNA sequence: TGTGCCAGCAGTGAAGCGTCAGGGGTACTCTACGAGCAGTACTTC. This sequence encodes CASSEASGVLYEQYF.